The 23 T cell receptor beta chains below all came from one sample that was sequenced in a study of T cells in Graves' hyperthyroidism and ophthalmopathy. Using RNA transcripts as the source, TCR beta CDR3 regions were amplified. When the TCR CDR3 underwent first-round RT-PCR, the HTBI primer set was used. One entry per CDR3 protein, called by TCRdb with MiXCR from the multiplex PCR reads. The data contain 800,000 or so distinct CDR3 sequences, approximately 40% of them seen just once; the ten biggest clones take up about 9%. Sequencing was done on a sample of blood. All receptors derive from a man younger than 35 with Graves' hyperthyroidism.

This clonotype was counted ten times or more. This sequence joins TRBV29-1 and TRBJ2-2; 7 bases match TRBD2. CDR1 and CDR2 (germline): SQVTM, ANQGSEA. Germline trimming cut 7 bases from V and 1 base from J; bases unmatched to any gene: 12. The length of the CDR3 is 16 residues. CDR3 sequence (DNA): TGCAGCGGACTATGTCCACAGCGGGAGAACACCGGGGAGCTGTTTTTT. This gives the protein CSGLCPQRENTGELFF.

The sample holds many counts of this clonotype. The chain has TRBV29-1 and TRBJ2-2, with D unresolved. This CDR3 spans 13 amino acids. V dropped 1 base and J dropped 1 base, with 4 bases sitting between them. The germline CDR1 and CDR2 sequences are SQVTM and ANQGSEA. Here the CDR3 DNA reads TGCAGCGTTGAAGTTGAGAACACCGGGGAGCTGTTTTTT. Protein sequence: CSVEVENTGELFF.

To note about this clonotype: A read error may explain this, as a much larger clone is one base away. The rearrangement joins TRBV25-1 to TRBJ1-5; 8 nucleotides line up with TRBD1. The CDR3 consists of 15 residues. CDR1 is MGHDK, CDR2 SYGVNS, per germline. The CDR3 reads CAGSSTGDEGQPQHF. The CDR3 DNA sequence: TGTGCCGGCAGCTCGACAGGGGATGAAGGTCAGCCCCAGCATTTT.

On this clonotype: A much larger clone lies one base from this, so it may be a read error. The chain employs TRBV19 and TRBJ1-5; D is unclear. Trimming removed 9 bases from V and 3 bases from J, with 15 bases in between. The germline V gene encodes CDR1 LNHDA and CDR2 SQIVND (reference sequence). CDR3 length: 14 residues. CDR3 region: CASSFRDPNQPQHF. CDR3 nucleotides: TGTGCCAGCAGCTTCCGGGATCCCAATCAGCCCCAGCATTTT.

This clonotype was detected many times. The rearrangement uses TRBV2 and TRBJ1-4; no definite D call. The CDR3 is made up of 13 amino acids. The V gene's germline CDR1 is SNHLY and CDR2 FYNNEI. V lost 2 bases and J 9 bases, leaving 10 bases between the germline ends. In nucleotides, the CDR3 is TGTGCCAGCAGTGAAAGGACCTATAAAAAACTGTTTTTT. It is translated as CASSERTYKKLFF.

This clonotype was observed a handful of times. The chain has TRBV7-6 and TRBJ2-2; possibly TRBD2 for D (6 bases). This CDR3 has 14 amino acids. Per the germline V gene, CDR1 is SGHVS and CDR2 is FNYEAQ. Trimming took off 7 bases at V and 6 bases at J, with 15 bases between the two ends. The CDR3 DNA is TGTGCCAGCACCTCGCGGGGCGCGTCCGGGGAGCTGTTTTTT. This gives the protein CASTSRGASGELFF.

This rearrangement joins TRBV29-1 to TRBJ1-1; weak D call: TRBD1 (6 bases). V lost 8 bases to trimming and J lost 3 bases, with 16 bases between them. Germline CDR1 SQVTM, CDR2 ANQGSEA. The CDR3 totals 13 residues. The CDR3 sequence: CSLELDSYTEAFF. The CDR3 region has the DNA TGCAGCTTAGAGTTGGACAGCTACACTGAAGCTTTCTTT.

There are many counts of this clonotype. For the CDR3, the DNA is TGTGCCAGCAGCCCATGGGGGGAGACCCAGTACTTC. Translating gives CASSPWGETQYF. The J gene is TRBJ2-5, the V gene TRBV7-9; D possibly uses TRBD1 or TRBD2 (5 bases each). The CDR3 is 12 residues long. V was clipped by 5 bases and J by 5 bases, with 9 bases between them. Germline V gene sequence: CDR1 SEHNR, CDR2 FQNEAQ (reference sequence).

Only a few counts were recorded for this clonotype. The chain uses TRBV7-9 and TRBJ1-1; D is uncertain. CDR3 size: 14 residues. Germline-derived CDR1 and CDR2 are SEHNR and FQNEAQ (reference sequence). Trimming removed 1 base at V and 8 bases at J, with 14 bases between. The CDR3 reads CASSLVGLTGEAFF. As DNA, the CDR3 is TGTGCCAGCAGCTTAGTGGGCCTTACTGGGGAAGCTTTCTTT.

This sequence joins TRBV6-1 and TRBJ1-2; no reliable D call. CDR1 is MNHNS and CDR2 is SASEGT in the germline V gene. V was clipped by 6 bases and J by 8 bases, with 10 bases between them. The CDR3 consists of 11 residues. The CDR3, as DNA: TGTGCCAGCAGGGTGGACGCGGGCTACACCTTC. The encoded protein is CASRVDAGYTF.

The J gene is TRBJ2-7, the V gene TRBV7-9; perhaps D is TRBD1 or TRBD2 (5 bases each). The CDR3 totals 16 residues. The germline CDR1 and CDR2 sequences are SEHNR and FQNEAQ (reference sequence). The V and J ends lost 5 bases and 0 bases respectively, with 17 bases between them. CDR3 nucleotides: TGTGCCAGCAGCGTGGGGCCGGGAACCAGCTCCTACGAGCAGTACTTC. This translates into CASSVGPGTSSYEQYF.

This rearrangement joins TRBV12-3 or TRBV12-4 to TRBJ1-6; D is perhaps TRBD1 (5 bases). CDR3 length: 18 residues. V was shortened by 3 bases and J by 5 bases, with 20 bases between the two germline ends. CDR3 DNA: TGTGCCAGCAGTTTGGACCCTTCGAACAGGCTCCATAATTCACCCCTCCACTTT. As protein: CASSLDPSNRLHNSPLHF.

CDR3 amino acids: CASSFGGDTIYF. DNA of the CDR3: TGTGCCAGCAGTTTCGGGGGTGACACCATATATTTT. V gene TRBV12-3 or TRBV12-4 combines with J gene TRBJ1-3; maybe TRBD1 (5 bases). The length of the CDR3 is 12 residues. Trimming took 3 bases from V and 8 from J, leaving 8 bases between them.

Ten or more counts support this clonotype. The J gene is TRBJ1-2, the V gene TRBV20-1; no reliable D call. The V end lost 2 bases, the J end lost 3 bases, and 4 bases lay between the germline ends. Germline-derived CDR1 and CDR2 are DFQATT and SNEGSKA (reference sequence). This CDR3 region has 11 residues. The CDR3 loop is CSARPDYGYTF. In nucleotides, the CDR3 is TGCAGTGCTAGACCGGACTATGGCTACACCTTC.

The table lists this clonotype with a count of one. The rearrangement uses TRBV12-3 or TRBV12-4 and TRBJ2-2, with D hard to call. The CDR3 runs to 15 residues. With 2 bases removed from V and 8 bases from J, the gap between germline ends came to 15 bases. The CDR3 protein is CASSLRVRVSGELFF. Here the CDR3 DNA reads TGTGCCAGCAGTTTAAGGGTCCGGGTCTCGGGGGAGCTGTTTTTT.

As to this clonotype: One junction end disagrees with the germline gene, perhaps due to a read error. The chain links TRBV7-2 to TRBJ1-4; possibly TRBD1 for D (5 bases). The CDR3 runs 15 residues. Germline loops: CDR1 SGHTA, CDR2 FQGNSA. CDR3 amino acids: CTSGLDSTFNEKLFF. The DNA for the CDR3 is TGTACCAGCGGCTTAGACAGCACGTTTAATGAAAAACTGTTTTTT.

This clonotype was observed a handful of times. V and J are TRBV7-9 and TRBJ2-7; possibly TRBD1 or TRBD2 for D (5 bases each). The CDR3 spans 14 residues. Germline CDR1 is SEHNR and CDR2 is FQNEAQ (reference sequence). Trimming left V 5 bases short and J 6 bases short, with 17 bases between. As DNA, the CDR3 is TGTGCCAGCAGCCCTCCCCGACCGGGGCCCGAGCAGTACTTC. Its protein is CASSPPRPGPEQYF.

Worth noting for this clonotype: This may be a read error, as it is one base from a much larger clone. The gene calls are TRBV20-1 and TRBJ2-5; D is uncertain. The CDR3 contains 12 residues. Germline V gene data show CDR1 as DFQATT and CDR2 as SNEGSKA (reference sequence). This CDR3 reads CNATGSQETQYF. The CDR3 nucleotides are TGCAATGCCACGGGTAGCCAAGAGACCCAGTACTTC.

In this sample, this clonotype turned up many times. The rearrangement uses TRBV2 and TRBJ1-2; D is unclear. Germline lookup yields CDR1 SNHLY and CDR2 FYNNEI. With 6 bases removed from V and 5 bases from J, the gap between germline ends came to 16 bases. This CDR3 has 14 amino acids. The CDR3 DNA is TGTGCCAGCAGACCCCCCCGGGCGGGGTATGGCTACACCTTC. This codes for CASRPPRAGYGYTF.

This clonotype has a count of ten or more. V gene TRBV29-1 combines with J gene TRBJ2-5; TRBD1 aligns across 7 bases. The germline CDR1 and CDR2 sequences are SQVTM and ANQGSEA. With 6 bases clipped from V and 2 bases from J, the junction kept 15 bases outside the gene matches. The CDR3 totals 16 residues. Written as DNA, the CDR3 is TGCAGCGTGGCGGACTCGACAGGGTTCGGTCAAGAGACCCAGTACTTC. Its protein is CSVADSTGFGQETQYF.

This clonotype has only a few counts. V and J are TRBV19 and TRBJ2-7, with TRBD2 as a possible D gene (6 bases). The germline V gene encodes CDR1 LNHDA and CDR2 SQIVND (reference sequence). The CDR3 loop spans 16 amino acids. Trimming removed 3 bases from V and 1 base from J, with 16 bases in between. CDR3: CASSMVPTRLSYEQYF. As DNA, the CDR3 is TGTGCCAGTAGTATGGTCCCGACTAGGTTATCCTACGAGCAGTACTTC.

This clonotype was recorded many times. The chain links TRBV2 to TRBJ2-7; D uncertain. V lost 2 bases, J lost 3 bases, and 11 bases lay in between. Germline CDR1 is SNHLY and CDR2 is FYNNEI. The CDR3 runs 14 residues. The CDR3 sequence: CASSEYRTDYEQYF. CDR3 DNA: TGTGCCAGCAGTGAATATCGGACGGACTACGAGCAGTACTTC.

The sample holds a few counts of this clonotype. An end of the junction does not agree with germline; a read error may underlie this. The chain carries TRBV28 and TRBJ2-7; TRBD2 might be the D (5 bases). Germline loops: CDR1 MDHEN, CDR2 SYDVKM. The length of the CDR3 is 12 residues. As DNA, the CDR3 is TGTGCCAGCAATTTACCCGGGGACGAGCAGTACTTC. Translation gives CASNLPGDEQYF.